This is a list of T cell receptor beta chains from one sample in a study of cytomegalovirus exposure and HLA in healthy donors. Here immunoSEQ multiplex PCR was the method, and the copy in TCRdb shows in-frame clones only, minus some. The sample yields some 180,000 clones, around 77% seen once. Sequencing was carried out using PBMCs. These receptors all stem from a young man in good health and CMV-seronegative. CDR3s include the opening cysteine and the closing phenylalanine or tryptophan. Each record gives: D gene, J gene, V gene, clone size, CDR3 protein, CDR3 DNA. D genes are given only for firm matches. Clone size is given for some rows only: seen once, a few or many times, or a class if the clone is expanded.

>.|TRBJ2-5|TRBV9|few
CASSVGDSGGSGKETQYF
TGTGCCAGCAGCGTAGGGGATTCGGGGGGCTCGGGCAAAGAGACCCAGTACTTC
>TRBD2|TRBJ2-1|TRBV23-1|.
CASSLSLAGDFAYNEQFF
TGCGCCAGCAGTCTATCTCTAGCGGGAGACTTTGCCTACAATGAGCAGTTCTTC
>.|TRBJ2-7|TRBV6-1|.
CASSEAGGWGYEQYF
TGTGCCAGCAGTGAAGCGGGCGGGTGGGGCTACGAGCAGTACTTC
>.|TRBJ1-4|TRBV7-2|.
CASSLRGRGEKLFF
TGTGCCAGCAGCTTAAGGGGGAGAGGTGAAAAACTGTTTTTT
>.|TRBJ2-5|TRBV25-1|.
CASSEYRGETQYF
TGTGCCAGCAGTGAATACAGGGGAGAGACCCAGTACTTC
>.|TRBJ2-3|TRBV11-3|.
CASSLGQDSFTDTQYF
TGTGCCAGCAGCTTAGGACAGGACTCGTTCACAGATACGCAGTATTTT
>TRBD2|TRBJ2-1|TRBV28|.
CASSSGQAGSSYNEQFF
TGTGCCAGCAGTTCAGGCCAAGCGGGAAGCTCCTACAATGAGCAGTTCTTC
>TRBD2|TRBJ2-1|TRBV18|.
CASSPLGLAGGNNEQFF
TGTGCCAGCTCACCACTGGGACTAGCGGGAGGAAACAATGAGCAGTTCTTC
>TRBD2|TRBJ2-1|TRBV19|.
CASRPGLPLAEQFF
TGTGCCAGTAGGCCGGGACTACCGCTAGCTGAGCAGTTCTTC
>.|TRBJ1-5|TRBV19|.
CASSMTEYSNQPQHF
TGTGCCAGTAGTATGACAGAGTATAGCAATCAGCCCCAGCATTTT
>TRBD2|TRBJ2-7|TRBV28|.
CASTTSGSPYEQYF
TGTGCCAGCACCACTAGCGGGAGCCCCTACGAGCAGTACTTC
>TRBD2|TRBJ2-3|TRBV27|.
CASNSLAGTDTQYF
TGTGCCAGCAATAGCCTAGCGGGCACAGATACGCAGTATTTT
>.|TRBJ2-2|TRBV6-5|.
CATRDSNTGELFF
TGTGCCACCCGAGACTCTAACACCGGGGAGCTGTTTTTT
>.|TRBJ1-5|TRBV21-1|.
CASSRSYLQPQHF
TGTGCCAGCAGCAGGAGCTACCTTCAGCCCCAGCATTTT
>.|TRBJ1-6|TRBV5-1|.
CASSQPTGGSPLHF
TGCGCCAGCAGCCAACCTACCGGGGGTTCACCCCTCCACTTT
>TRBD1|TRBJ1-3|TRBV19|.
CASSMGQISGNTIYF
TGTGCCAGTAGTATGGGACAGATCTCTGGAAACACCATATATTTT
>.|TRBJ2-2|TRBV9|.
CASSVRSGASAGELFF
TGTGCCAGCAGCGTCCGGTCAGGGGCGAGTGCCGGGGAGCTGTTTTTT
>.|TRBJ2-3|TRBV29-1|.
CSVAFGGANTDTQYF
TGCAGCGTGGCCTTCGGAGGGGCCAACACAGATACGCAGTATTTT
>.|TRBJ1-5|TRBV6-1|.
CATSRAGNQPQHF
TGTGCCACCTCCAGGGCGGGAAACCAGCCCCAGCATTTT
>.|TRBJ1-1|TRBV7-2|.
CASSQGGTYAFF
TGTGCCAGCAGCCAGGGCGGGACGTACGCTTTCTTT
>.|TRBJ2-5|TRBV23-1|.
CASSRLPIRVERETQYF
TGCGCCAGCAGTCGGCTCCCGATCAGGGTTGAGAGAGAGACCCAGTACTTC
>.|TRBJ2-2|TRBV19|.
CASSIDRQGGELFF
TGTGCCAGTAGTATAGATAGGCAGGGAGGGGAGCTGTTTTTT
>TRBD2|TRBJ2-7|TRBV7-6|few
CASSPSGRASGFSYEQYF
TGTGCCAGCAGCCCTAGCGGTAGGGCTAGCGGCTTCTCCTACGAGCAGTACTTC
>.|TRBJ1-1|TRBV7-9|.
CASSLDPYTEAFF
TGTGCCAGCAGCTTAGATCCTTACACTGAAGCTTTCTTT
>TRBD2|TRBJ2-2|TRBV5-1|once
CASGLNLYPTSGREGTGELFF
TGCGCCAGCGGCTTGAACCTATATCCGACTAGCGGGAGGGAGGGCACCGGGGAGCTGTTTTTT
>.|TRBJ1-5|TRBV7-6|.
CASSLTVNQPQHF
TGTGCCAGCAGCTTAACAGTAAATCAGCCCCAGCATTTT
>TRBD2|TRBJ2-3|TRBV5-1|.
CASSSTSGSTDTQYF
TGCGCCAGCAGCAGCACTAGCGGGTCCACAGATACGCAGTATTTT
>TRBD1|TRBJ1-1|TRBV28|few
CASRSPGTGPNTEAFF
TGTGCCAGCAGGTCACCCGGGACAGGGCCGAACACTGAAGCTTTCTTT
>.|TRBJ2-3|TRBV29-1|.
CSVQGFPTDTQYF
TGCAGCGTGCAGGGATTTCCCACAGATACGCAGTATTTT
>TRBD2|TRBJ2-5|TRBV11-2|few
CASRGPAGSSEQYF
TGTGCCAGCAGAGGCCCAGCGGGGTCTAGTGAGCAGTACTTC
>.|TRBJ2-2|TRBV7-9|.
CASSFPSGNTGELFF
TGTGCCAGCAGCTTCCCTTCGGGGAACACCGGGGAGCTGTTTTTT
>.|TRBJ2-3|TRBV2|.
CASSELQGTDTQYF
TGTGCCAGCAGTGAACTCCAGGGTACAGATACGCAGTATTTT
>.|TRBJ1-2|TRBV6-6|.
CASSYSPGRPYGYTF
TGTGCCAGCAGTTACTCACCAGGGAGGCCTTATGGCTACACCTTC
>TRBD1|TRBJ1-5|TRBV6-1|.
CASSEGQGGDQPQHF
TGTGCCAGCAGTGAAGGACAGGGGGGTGATCAGCCCCAGCATTTT
>TRBD1|TRBJ1-5|TRBV29-1|few
CSVEIGTGGGQPQHF
TGCAGCGTTGAGATCGGGACAGGGGGCGGTCAGCCCCAGCATTTT
>.|TRBJ2-3|TRBV28|.
CASRSLFTDTQYF
TGTGCCAGCAGGTCCCTATTCACAGATACGCAGTATTTT
>.|TRBJ1-5|TRBV5-1|.
CASSQGSNQPQHF
TGCGCCAGCTCTCAGGGTAGCAATCAGCCCCAGCATTTT
>.|TRBJ2-7|TRBV2|.
CASSDSYEQYF
TGTGCCAGCAGCGACAGCTACGAGCAGTACTTC
>TRBD1|TRBJ2-7|TRBV6-1|.
CASRMVTGASYEQYF
TGTGCCAGCAGAATGGTGACAGGGGCTTCCTACGAGCAGTACTTC
>.|TRBJ1-4|TRBV28|.
CASSFTTNEKLFF
TGTGCCAGCAGTTTTACAACTAATGAAAAACTGTTTTTT
>.|TRBJ1-5|TRBV28|.
CASSLSVDSNQPQHF
TGTGCCAGCAGTTTATCGGTAGATAGCAATCAGCCCCAGCATTTT
>.|TRBJ2-5|TRBV7-6|.
CASSVGERLQETQYF
TGTGCCAGCAGCGTAGGAGAGAGGCTCCAAGAGACCCAGTACTTC
>.|TRBJ2-6|TRBV5-4|.
CASTNGAGANVLTF
TGTGCCAGCACTAACGGGGCTGGGGCCAACGTCCTGACTTTC
>TRBD1|TRBJ2-7|TRBV27|.
CASSPYRGPYEQYF
TGTGCCAGCAGTCCTTACAGGGGACCCTACGAGCAGTACTTC
>.|TRBJ2-1|TRBV19|.
CASANAGNHYNEQFF
TGTGCCAGTGCCAATGCCGGGAACCACTACAATGAGCAGTTCTTC
>TRBD1|TRBJ2-5|TRBV5-1|.
CASSAAGTEETQYF
TGCGCCAGCAGCGCTGCCGGGACAGAAGAGACCCAGTACTTC
>TRBD2|TRBJ2-7|TRBV4-1|.
CASSPSGSNYEQYF
TGCGCCAGCAGCCCGAGCGGGAGTAACTACGAGCAGTACTTC
>TRBD1|TRBJ2-6|TRBV5-1|.
CASSFTGGSGANVLTF
TGCGCCAGCAGCTTTACAGGGGGCTCTGGGGCCAACGTCCTGACTTTC
>.|TRBJ2-3|TRBV6-5|.
CASSSDWAASTDTQYF
TGTGCCAGCAGTTCGGACTGGGCCGCGAGCACAGATACGCAGTATTTT
>TRBD2|TRBJ2-1|TRBV29-1|.
CSVEGWLAGEDEQFF
TGCAGCGTTGAAGGTTGGCTAGCGGGAGAAGATGAGCAGTTCTTC
>.|TRBJ2-7|TRBV18|.
CASSPPYSRYEQYF
TGTGCCAGCTCACCACCGTATAGCCGCTACGAGCAGTACTTC